The next 3 T cell receptor beta chains were all read from a single sample in a study of T cell responses to AZD1222 COVID-19 vaccine. Assay: immunoSEQ multiplex PCR; the TCRdb copy retains only in-frame clones and omits some. The sample yields 95,000 to 100,000 clones, 88% seen once. The starting material was peripheral blood, obtained 28 days after the second AZD1222 dose. The receptor source for this set is an adult who received the AZD1222 COVID-19 vaccine.

The chain recombines TRBV5-5 with TRBJ2-5; TRBD2 agrees at 10 bases. Trimming cost V 0 bases and J 5 bases; bases outside gene matches: 4. Germline V gives CDR1 SGHKS, CDR2 YYEKEE (reference sequence). The CDR3 consists of 15 residues. This CDR3 reads CASSLASGRAETQYF. CDR3 coding DNA: TGTGCCAGCAGCTTGGCCAGCGGGAGGGCCGAGACCCAGTACTTC.

The genes are TRBV10-3 and TRBJ2-7; D gene ambiguous. Germline CDR1 is ENHRY and CDR2 is SYGVKD. CDR3 length: 15 amino acids. Trimming left V 8 bases short and J 2 bases short, with 19 bases between. The CDR3 DNA is TGTGCCATCGGCACTCGGTTGTCCCCAACCTACGAGCAGTACTTC. Its protein is CAIGTRLSPTYEQYF.

The chain carries TRBV30 and TRBJ1-4; a weak D match, TRBD1 (5 bases). The CDR3 is made up of 13 amino acids. The V and J ends lost 5 bases and 4 bases respectively, with 11 bases between them. Germline V gene sequence: CDR1 GTSNPN, CDR2 SVGIG (reference sequence). DNA for the CDR3: TGTGCCTGGGCCGTGGGGGTTAATGAAAAACTGTTTTTT. It translates to CAWAVGVNEKLFF.